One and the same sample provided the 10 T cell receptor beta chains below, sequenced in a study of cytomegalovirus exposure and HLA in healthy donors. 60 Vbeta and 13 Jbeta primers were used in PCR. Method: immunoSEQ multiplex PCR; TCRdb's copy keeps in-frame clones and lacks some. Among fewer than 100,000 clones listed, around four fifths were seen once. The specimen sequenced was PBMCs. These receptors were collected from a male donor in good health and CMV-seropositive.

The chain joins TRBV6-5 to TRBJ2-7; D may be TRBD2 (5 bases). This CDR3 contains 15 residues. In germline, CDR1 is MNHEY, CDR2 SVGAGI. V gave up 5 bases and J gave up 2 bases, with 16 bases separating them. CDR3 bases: TGTGCCAGCAGTAAGCTCGGACGCGGGCCCTACGAGCAGTACTTC. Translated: CASSKLGRGPYEQYF.

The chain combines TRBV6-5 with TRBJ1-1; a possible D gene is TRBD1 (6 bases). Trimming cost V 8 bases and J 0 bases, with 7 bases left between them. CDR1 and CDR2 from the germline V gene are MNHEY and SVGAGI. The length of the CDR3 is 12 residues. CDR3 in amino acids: CASGQLNTEAFF. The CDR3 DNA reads TGTGCCAGCGGACAGCTGAACACTGAAGCTTTCTTT.

The CDR3 sequence: CASSYGTVAAPQHF. CDR3 in DNA: TGTGCCAGCAGTTACGGGACAGTCGCGGCGCCCCAGCATTTT. This chain joins TRBV6-5 and TRBJ1-5, with TRBD1 identical over 7 bases. V was pared by 2 bases and J by 9 bases, with 7 bases of the junction left unmatched. The CDR3 extends over 14 amino acids. Germline CDR1 MNHEY, CDR2 SVGAGI.

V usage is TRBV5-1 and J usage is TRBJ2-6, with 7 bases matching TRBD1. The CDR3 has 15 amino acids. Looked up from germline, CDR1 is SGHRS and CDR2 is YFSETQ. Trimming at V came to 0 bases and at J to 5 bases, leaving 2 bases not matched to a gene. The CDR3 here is CASSLEGAWANVLTF. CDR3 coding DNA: TGCGCCAGCAGCTTGGAGGGGGCTTGGGCCAACGTCCTGACTTTC. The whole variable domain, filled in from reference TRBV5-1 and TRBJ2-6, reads KAGVTQTPRYLIKTRGQQVTLSCSPISGHRSVSWYQQTPGQGLQFLFEYFSETQRNKGNFPGRFSGRQFSNSRSEMNVSTLELGDSALYLCASSLEGAWANVLTFGAGSRLTVL.

CDR3 nucleotide sequence: TGTGCCAGCAGCTTTGAGTTCCAAGAGACCCAGTACTTC. It encodes CASSFEFQETQYF. V usage is TRBV7-6 and J usage is TRBJ2-5, with D uncertain. Per the germline V gene, CDR1 is SGHVS and CDR2 is FNYEAQ. V was cut by 3 bases and J by 1 base, with 6 bases left in between. The CDR3 extends over 13 amino acids.

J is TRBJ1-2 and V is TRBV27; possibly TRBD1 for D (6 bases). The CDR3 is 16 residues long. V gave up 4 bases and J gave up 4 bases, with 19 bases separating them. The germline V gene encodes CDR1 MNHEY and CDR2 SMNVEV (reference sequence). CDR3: CASSSASGQTSYGYTF. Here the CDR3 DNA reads TGTGCCAGCAGTTCTGCATCCGGACAGACTTCCTATGGCTACACCTTC.

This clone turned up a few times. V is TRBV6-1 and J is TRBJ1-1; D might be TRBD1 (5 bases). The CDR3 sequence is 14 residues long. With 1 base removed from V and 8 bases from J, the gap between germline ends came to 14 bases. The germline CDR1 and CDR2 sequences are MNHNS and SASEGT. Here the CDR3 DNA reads TGTGCCAGCAGTGAAGAACTGGGGCGCAGGGAAGCTTTCTTT. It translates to CASSEELGRREAFF.

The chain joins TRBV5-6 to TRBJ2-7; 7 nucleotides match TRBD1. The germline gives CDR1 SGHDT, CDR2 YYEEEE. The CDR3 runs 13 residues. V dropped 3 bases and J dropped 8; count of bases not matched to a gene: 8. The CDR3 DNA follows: TGTGCCAGCAGCTCGGGGACAGCCCTCCAGCAGTACTTC. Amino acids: CASSSGTALQQYF.

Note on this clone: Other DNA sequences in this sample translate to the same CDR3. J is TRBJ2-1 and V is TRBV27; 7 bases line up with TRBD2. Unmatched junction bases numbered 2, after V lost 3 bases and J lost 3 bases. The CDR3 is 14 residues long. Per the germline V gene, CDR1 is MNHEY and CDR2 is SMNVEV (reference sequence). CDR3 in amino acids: CASSFLAVYNEQFF. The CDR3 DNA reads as TGTGCCAGCAGTTTCCTAGCGGTCTACAATGAGCAGTTCTTC.

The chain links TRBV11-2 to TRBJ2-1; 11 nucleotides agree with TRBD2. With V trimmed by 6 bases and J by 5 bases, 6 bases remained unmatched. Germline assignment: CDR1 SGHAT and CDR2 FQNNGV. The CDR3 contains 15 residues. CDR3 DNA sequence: TGTGCCAGCAGACCTACTAGCGGGAGACACAATGAGCAGTTCTTC. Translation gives CASRPTSGRHNEQFF.